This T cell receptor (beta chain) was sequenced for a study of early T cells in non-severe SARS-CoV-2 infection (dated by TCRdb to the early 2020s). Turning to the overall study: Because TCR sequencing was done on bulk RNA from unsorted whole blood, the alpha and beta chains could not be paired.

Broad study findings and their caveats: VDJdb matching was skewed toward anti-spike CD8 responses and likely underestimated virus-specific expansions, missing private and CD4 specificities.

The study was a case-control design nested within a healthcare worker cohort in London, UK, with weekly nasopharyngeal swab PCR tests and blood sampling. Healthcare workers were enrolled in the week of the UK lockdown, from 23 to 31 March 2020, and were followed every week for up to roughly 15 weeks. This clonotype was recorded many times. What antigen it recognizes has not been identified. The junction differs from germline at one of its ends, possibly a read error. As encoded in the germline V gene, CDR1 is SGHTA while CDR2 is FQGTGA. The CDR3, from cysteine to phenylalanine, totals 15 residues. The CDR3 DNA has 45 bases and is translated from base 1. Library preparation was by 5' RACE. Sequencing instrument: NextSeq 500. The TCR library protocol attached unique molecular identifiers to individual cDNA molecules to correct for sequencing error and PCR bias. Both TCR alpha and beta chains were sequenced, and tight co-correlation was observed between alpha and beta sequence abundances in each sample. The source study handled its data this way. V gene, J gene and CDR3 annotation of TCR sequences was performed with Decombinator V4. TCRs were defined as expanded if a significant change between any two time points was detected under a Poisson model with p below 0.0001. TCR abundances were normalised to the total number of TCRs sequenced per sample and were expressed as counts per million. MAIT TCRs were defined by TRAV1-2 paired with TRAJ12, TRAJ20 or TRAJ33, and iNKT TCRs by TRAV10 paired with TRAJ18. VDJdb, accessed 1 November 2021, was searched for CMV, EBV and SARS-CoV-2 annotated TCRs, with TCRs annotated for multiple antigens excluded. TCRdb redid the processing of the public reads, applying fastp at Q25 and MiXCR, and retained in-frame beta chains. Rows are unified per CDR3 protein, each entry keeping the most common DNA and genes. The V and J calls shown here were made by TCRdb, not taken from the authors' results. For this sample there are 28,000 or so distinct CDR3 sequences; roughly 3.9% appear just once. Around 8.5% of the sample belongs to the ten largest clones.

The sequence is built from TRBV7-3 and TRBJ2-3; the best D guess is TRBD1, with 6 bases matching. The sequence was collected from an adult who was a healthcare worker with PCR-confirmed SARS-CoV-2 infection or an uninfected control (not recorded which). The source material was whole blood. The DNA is TGTGCCAGCAGCTTAACGGCCACCAGGACAGATACGCGGTATTTT. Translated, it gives CASSLTATRTDTRYF.